The TCR beta chain described here comes from a study of blood T cells in healthy people across ages. This clonotype was recorded once. Its antigen is not known. Study-wide results and limits: Donor CMV status was unknown, possibly confounding expanded clonotype changes. Both higher diversity and more naive CD4+ cells marked long-lived donors when set against aged donors. Observed TCR beta diversity per million T cells went down as age went up. This fall followed a roughly linear course with age.

Primed by a sample-barcoded 5' primer and a J-beta primer mix, a second PCR proceeded for about 6 to 12 cycles. Individual samples furnished no less than 2.5 million CDR3-containing paired-end reads apiece. TCRdb recomputed calls from the 5' RACE reads with MiXCR, one row per CDR3 protein. Among under 850,000 distinct CDR3 sequences listed, around 34% were seen once. The source of this sequence is a young man in good health. The sequenced sample consisted of blood.

CDR3 sequence (DNA): TGCGCCAGCAGCCAAGAGTCTTGGAATGAGCAGTTCTTC. Its protein product is CASSQESWNEQFF. The V gene is TRBV4-3, the J gene TRBJ2-1; D is unclear. V was shortened by 0 bases and J by 7 bases, with 7 bases between the two germline ends. Germline V gene data show CDR1 as LGHNA and CDR2 as YSLEER. This CDR3 spans 13 amino acids.